The 30 T cell receptor beta chains below all came from one sample that was sequenced in a study of blood T cell repertoires in COVID-19. Data came from immunoSEQ multiplex PCR; TCRdb stores just in-frame clones and leaves some out. In the table there are approximately 63,000 clones, roughly nine tenths of which are singletons. The sample taken for sequencing was peripheral blood. Receptors originate from a human donor in a cohort sampled during active COVID-19.

The V call is TRBV28, the J call TRBJ1-5; unclear D gene. The germline V gene encodes CDR1 MDHEN and CDR2 SYDVKM. CDR3 length: 15 amino acids. Deletions cut 7 bases from V and 1 base from J, with 14 bases between. Here the CDR3 DNA reads TGTGCCAGCACCTCGAGTGCCGTCAGCAATCAGCCCCAGCATTTT. Amino acid sequence: CASTSSAVSNQPQHF.

V and J are TRBV6-5 and TRBJ1-5; TRBD1 matches at 8 bases. The CDR3 totals 16 residues. Trimming removed 3 bases from V and 2 bases from J; junction bases left unmatched: 6. The germline CDR1 and CDR2 sequences are MNHEY and SVGAGI. CDR3 nucleotide sequence: TGTGCCAGCAGTTATCGCGGACAGGGCCGCAATCAGCCCCAGCATTTT. Its protein is CASSYRGQGRNQPQHF.

V is TRBV6-1 and J is TRBJ2-3; D possibly corresponds to TRBD2 (6 bases). This CDR3 region has 18 residues. V was pared by 2 bases and J by 0 bases, with 18 bases between. CDR1 and CDR2 (germline): MNHNS, SASEGT. CDR3 residues: CASSEWFQRVSSTDTQYF. The CDR3 nucleotides read TGTGCCAGCAGTGAATGGTTCCAGCGGGTCTCTAGCACAGATACGCAGTATTTT.

The sample holds a few counts of this clone. The V call is TRBV20-1, the J call TRBJ1-2; D unclear. Germline V gene sequence: CDR1 DFQATT, CDR2 SNEGSKA (reference sequence). This CDR3 spans 10 amino acids. CDR3 sequence (DNA): TGCAGCGTCCGTCAGTATGGCTACACCTTC. It yields the protein CSVRQYGYTF.

The chain links TRBV5-1 to TRBJ1-2; D remains unclear. CDR3 size: 13 residues. Between the trimmed V and J ends, which lost 4 bases and 7 bases, there was a span of 14 bases. From germline, CDR1 is SGHRS and CDR2 YFSETQ. The CDR3 coding sequence is TGCGCCAGCAGCCCTACCGGGCGGGGTGGCTACACCTTC. Encoded protein: CASSPTGRGGYTF.

This chain joins TRBV19 and TRBJ1-5, with D possibly matching TRBD1 (6 bases). The CDR3 spans 15 residues. Germline lookup yields CDR1 LNHDA and CDR2 SQIVND (reference sequence). Trimming shortened V by 4 bases and J by 6 bases, and 16 bases separated the two germline ends. The CDR3 DNA follows: TGTGCCAGTAGTACCTTCCAGACAGGATCTCAGCCCCAGCATTTT. Encoded protein: CASSTFQTGSQPQHF.

CDR3 region: CASRLTLGRDGYTF. The CDR3 DNA reads as TGTGCCAGCAGGTTAACTCTGGGCAGGGATGGCTACACCTTC. V is TRBV7-9 and J is TRBJ1-2, with D possibly matching TRBD1 (5 bases). Trimming left V 6 bases short and J 6 bases short, with 17 bases between. The length of the CDR3 is 14 residues. Per germline, CDR1 SEHNR and CDR2 FQNEAQ (reference sequence).

This chain links TRBV4-3 with TRBJ2-2; TRBD2 agrees at 12 bases. This CDR3 has 21 residues. Unmatched junction bases numbered 17, after V lost 3 bases and J lost 3 bases. In germline, CDR1 is LGHNA, CDR2 YSLEER. CDR3 bases: TGCGCCAGCAGCCAGCTATACCCCCGGGCTAGCGGGGGGGCGTACACCGGGGAGCTGTTTTTT. Translation gives CASSQLYPRASGGAYTGELFF.

This rearrangement joins TRBV28 to TRBJ1-4, with D perhaps matching TRBD1 (6 bases). CDR3 length: 15 residues. Trimming pared 4 bases from V and 8 bases from J, leaving 17 bases between. CDR1 and CDR2 (germline): MDHEN, SYDVKM. The CDR3 nucleotides read TGTGCCAGCAGTTCACAGGGTTTTAGAGGGGAAAAACTGTTTTTT. This translates into CASSSQGFRGEKLFF.

In its sample, this clone was seen once. This chain links TRBV6-5 with TRBJ1-4; 7 bases fit TRBD1. From germline, CDR1 is MNHEY and CDR2 SVGAGI. The CDR3 covers 14 residues. With 6 bases clipped from V and 5 bases from J, the junction kept 6 bases outside the gene matches. This chain's CDR3 is CASSRGQANEKLFF. The DNA for the CDR3 is TGTGCCAGCAGCAGAGGACAGGCGAATGAAAAACTGTTTTTT.

The sample holds a few counts of this clone. The rearrangement joins TRBV6-5 to TRBJ1-5; 8 bases map to TRBD1. The CDR3 has 16 amino acids. Germline V gives CDR1 MNHEY, CDR2 SVGAGI. Trimming took 0 bases from V and 5 from J; bases not matched to a gene: 6. The CDR3 sequence: CASSYSHRGIHQPQHF. As DNA, the CDR3 is TGTGCCAGCAGTTACTCCCACAGGGGGATCCATCAGCCCCAGCATTTT.

This chain joins TRBV9 and TRBJ2-7; perhaps TRBD1 as D (5 bases). The CDR3 is made up of 16 amino acids. CDR1 and CDR2 (germline): SGDLS, YYNGEE. V shed 4 bases and J shed 5 bases, with 22 bases lying between them. CDR3: CASSSAGRAPWDEQYF. CDR3 DNA sequence: TGTGCCAGCAGCTCCGCTGGCAGGGCCCCGTGGGACGAGCAGTACTTC.

This clone was picked up one time. The chain is built from TRBV3-1 (or the pseudogene TRBV3-2) and TRBJ2-7, with a weak D call TRBD2 (5 bases). CDR1 and CDR2 from the germline V gene are LGHDT and YNNKEL (reference sequence). Trimming shortened V by 1 base and J by 5 bases, and 12 bases separated the two germline ends. The CDR3 is made up of 14 amino acids. CDR3 in amino acids: CASSQVLSGHEQYF. In nucleotides, the CDR3 is TGTGCCAGCAGCCAAGTACTCAGCGGCCACGAGCAGTACTTC.

J is TRBJ1-2 and V is TRBV6-5, with TRBD1 matching over 8 bases. The CDR3 has 15 residues. CDR1 MNHEY and CDR2 SVGAGI come from the germline V gene. V was clipped by 0 bases and J by 6 bases; unmatched bases: 6. CDR3 amino acids: CASSYSVTGDNGYTF. For the CDR3, the DNA is TGTGCCAGCAGTTACTCGGTGACAGGGGATAATGGCTACACCTTC.

V usage is TRBV5-1 and J usage is TRBJ1-6; the match to TRBD1 covers 9 bases. CDR1 is SGHRS, CDR2 YFSETQ, per germline. The V and J ends lost 7 bases and 15 bases, in that order; junction bases with no gene match: 17. The CDR3 runs to 15 residues. This CDR3 is CASWRGTGPIQGLHF. DNA for the CDR3: TGCGCCAGCTGGCGAGGGACAGGGCCCATTCAAGGCCTCCACTTT.

This chain joins TRBV11-3 and TRBJ2-3; 11 bases line up with TRBD2. Germline V CDR1 and CDR2: SGHNT, YENEEA. The CDR3 is 14 amino acids. V lost 4 bases to trimming and J lost 3 bases; unmatched junction nucleotides: 0. CDR3 in amino acids: CASSWTSGTDTQYF. CDR3 sequence (DNA): TGTGCCAGCAGCTGGACTAGCGGGACAGATACGCAGTATTTT.

This clone was recorded only once. The chain couples TRBV27 to TRBJ1-2; a possible D gene is TRBD1 (5 bases). V lost 3 bases and J lost 8, with 13 bases in between. The CDR3 sequence is 13 residues long. Germline lookup yields CDR1 MNHEY and CDR2 SMNVEV (reference sequence). The CDR3 nucleotides read TGTGCCAGCAGTTTCGTAGGGGAAGGCGGCTACACCTTC. Translated, it gives CASSFVGEGGYTF.

This rearrangement joins TRBV7-5 to TRBJ2-2; the listed D gene, TRBD2, was not tested against the DNA. TRBV7-5 represents a pseudogene. CDR3 length: 17 amino acids. CDR3 DNA sequence: TGTGCCAGAAGCTTATCGTGGTTAGCGCCTCGAACCGGGGAGCTGTTTTTT. Residues: CARSLSWLAPRTGELFF.

The rearrangement joins TRBV3-1 (or the pseudogene TRBV3-2) to TRBJ1-2; weak D call: TRBD1 (5 bases). The CDR3 consists of 15 residues. V lost 0 bases and J lost 8, with 16 bases in between. CDR1 is LGHDT and CDR2 is YNNKEL in the germline V gene (reference sequence). In DNA, the CDR3 is TGTGCCAGCAGCCAAGATCCCGGGTTTGGGGGGGGCTACACCTTC. It yields the protein CASSQDPGFGGGYTF.

This clone was observed once. CDR3 residues: CASSTGQGQETQYF. DNA for the CDR3: TGCGCCAGCAGCACGGGACAGGGCCAAGAGACCCAGTACTTC. The chain joins TRBV5-1 to TRBJ2-5; 9 bases agree with TRBD1. V shed 4 bases, J shed 1 base, and the junction held 2 bases outside the gene matches. This CDR3 has 14 amino acids. Germline-derived CDR1 and CDR2 are SGHRS and YFSETQ.

CDR3 sequence (DNA): TGCGCCAGCAGCTTTAACCTCCCTGAGACAGATACGCAGTATTTT. Its protein product is CASSFNLPETDTQYF. J is TRBJ2-3 and V is TRBV5-1; no reliable D call. Germline V gene lookup returns CDR1 SGHRS and CDR2 YFSETQ. This CDR3 is built from 15 residues. Trimming removed 2 bases from V and 3 bases from J, with 13 bases in between. The variable domain in full, with the rest retrieved from reference TRBV5-1 and TRBJ2-3, is KAGVTQTPRYLIKTRGQQVTLSCSPISGHRSVSWYQQTPGQGLQFLFEYFSETQRNKGNFPGRFSGRQFSNSRSEMNVSTLELGDSALYLCASSFNLPETDTQYFGPGTRLTVL.

The table lists this clone with a count of one. This chain connects TRBV6-5 to TRBJ1-1; no clear D. The V end lost 0 bases, the J end lost 1 base, and 9 bases lay between the germline ends. The CDR3 spans 15 residues. Per germline, CDR1 MNHEY and CDR2 SVGAGI. Here the CDR3 reads CASSYSIQRNTEAFF. CDR3 in DNA: TGTGCCAGCAGTTACTCGATACAGAGGAACACTGAAGCTTTCTTT.

The chain joins TRBV19 to TRBJ1-2; 7 positions match TRBD1. The V gene end was trimmed by 1 base and the J gene end by 4 bases; junction bases not matched to a gene: 6. The CDR3 spans 15 residues. The germline V gene encodes CDR1 LNHDA and CDR2 SQIVND (reference sequence). Here the CDR3 DNA reads TGTGCCAGTAGTATAGGAGGGGGCGCGTCCTATGGCTACACCTTC. Translation gives CASSIGGGASYGYTF.

CDR3: CASSFNTYGYTF. DNA of the CDR3: TGTGCCAGCAGCTTTAACACCTATGGCTACACCTTC. J is TRBJ1-2 and V is TRBV7-2; no firm D call. This CDR3 is 12 amino acids long. V gave up 3 bases and J gave up 4 bases, with 6 bases separating them. Germline CDR1 is SGHTA and CDR2 is FQGNSA.

This chain uses TRBV30 with TRBJ2-1, with TRBD2 matching over 12 bases. Looked up from germline, CDR1 is GTSNPN and CDR2 is SVGIG (reference sequence). CDR3 length: 15 amino acids. Trimming removed 1 base from V and 7 bases from J; junction bases left unmatched: 5. CDR3 in DNA: TGTGCCTGGAGTGCTGGGACTAGCGGGTGGAATGAGCAGTTCTTC. It codes for CAWSAGTSGWNEQFF.

The V and J genes are TRBV4-1 and TRBJ1-5; 9 bases are shared with TRBD1. CDR3 length equals 17 residues. V shed 5 bases and J 1 base; nucleotides not matched to a gene: 9. In germline, CDR1 is MGHRA, CDR2 YSYEKL. CDR3 nucleotide sequence: TGCGCCAGCAGCGAACCGGGACAGGGATGGAGCAATCAGCCCCAGCATTTT. Amino acids: CASSEPGQGWSNQPQHF.

This CDR3 is CASRGGGDTGELFF. The CDR3 nucleotides are TGTGCCAGCAGAGGGGGAGGGGACACCGGGGAGCTGTTTTTT. The V and J genes are TRBV6-5 and TRBJ2-2; D might be TRBD2 (7 bases). V was shortened by 6 bases and J by 3 bases, with 11 bases between the two germline ends. CDR1 is MNHEY and CDR2 is SVGAGI in the germline V gene. There are 14 residues in the CDR3.

The rearrangement links TRBV11-2 to TRBJ1-1, with D perhaps TRBD1 (6 bases). Germline V gene data show CDR1 as SGHAT and CDR2 as FQNNGV. The CDR3 has 15 residues. V lost 1 base and J 4 bases, leaving 13 bases between the germline ends. CDR3 protein: CASSLVPGQITEAFF. The CDR3 DNA is TGTGCCAGCAGCTTAGTCCCCGGACAGATCACTGAAGCTTTCTTT.

In its sample, this clone was seen once. This chain connects TRBV19 to TRBJ1-3, with no clear D. V lost 6 bases to trimming and J lost 3 bases, with 15 bases between them. The CDR3 totals 15 residues. In germline, CDR1 is LNHDA, CDR2 SQIVND (reference sequence). DNA for the CDR3: TGTGCCAGTAGAGAGGCAGCCATACTTGGAAACACCATATATTTT. Its translation is CASREAAILGNTIYF.

The gene calls are TRBV6-1 and TRBJ2-1; maybe TRBD1 (6 bases). The V and J ends lost 3 bases and 7 bases respectively, with 16 bases between them. This CDR3 has 15 residues. Germline CDR1 and CDR2: MNHNS and SASEGT. The CDR3: CASSDGDTSLNEQFF. The DNA for the CDR3 is TGTGCCAGCAGTGACGGGGACACGAGTTTGAATGAGCAGTTCTTC.